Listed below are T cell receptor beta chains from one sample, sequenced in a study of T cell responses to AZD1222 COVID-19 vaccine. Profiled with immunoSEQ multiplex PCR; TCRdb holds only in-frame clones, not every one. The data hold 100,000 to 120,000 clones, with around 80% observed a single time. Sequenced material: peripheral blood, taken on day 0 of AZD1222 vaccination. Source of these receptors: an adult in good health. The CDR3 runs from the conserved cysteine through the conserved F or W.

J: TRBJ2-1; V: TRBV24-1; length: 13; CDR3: CATSDFVGYEQFF
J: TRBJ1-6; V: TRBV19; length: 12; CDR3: CASNADYSPLHF
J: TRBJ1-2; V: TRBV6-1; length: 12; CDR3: CASSETVYGYTF
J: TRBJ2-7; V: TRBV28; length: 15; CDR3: CASSQIRTGEGEQYF
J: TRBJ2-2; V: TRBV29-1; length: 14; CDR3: CSVEDRGRSGELFF
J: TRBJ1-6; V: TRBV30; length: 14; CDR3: CAWNAGTGNSPLHF
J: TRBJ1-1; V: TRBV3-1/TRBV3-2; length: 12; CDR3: CASSPVTGGAFF
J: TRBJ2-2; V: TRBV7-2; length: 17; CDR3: CASSQHSGGSITGELFF
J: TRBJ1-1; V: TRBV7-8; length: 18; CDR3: CASSFSPTVSGLNTEAFF
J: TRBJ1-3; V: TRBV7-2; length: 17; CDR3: CASSLQPGPSSGNTIYF
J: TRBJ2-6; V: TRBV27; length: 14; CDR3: CASSPRDGANVLTF
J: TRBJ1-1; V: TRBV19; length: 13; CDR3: CASNEPGRTEAFF
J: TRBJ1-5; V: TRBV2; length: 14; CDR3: CASASQGVNQPQHF
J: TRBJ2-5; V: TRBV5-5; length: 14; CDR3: CASSFRKLQETQYF
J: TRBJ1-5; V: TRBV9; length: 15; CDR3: CASSVAGQVNQPQHF
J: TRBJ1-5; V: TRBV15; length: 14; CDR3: CASSQGGGNQPQHF
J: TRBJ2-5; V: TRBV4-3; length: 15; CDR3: CASSRTSGLQETQYF
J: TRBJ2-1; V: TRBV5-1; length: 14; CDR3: CASSLASAGNEQFF
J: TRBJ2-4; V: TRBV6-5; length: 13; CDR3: CASRAGTVNIQYF
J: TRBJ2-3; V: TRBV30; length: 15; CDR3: CAWRATSGGAGTQYF
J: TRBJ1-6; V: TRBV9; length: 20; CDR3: CASSVDAGRVTSSYNSPLHF
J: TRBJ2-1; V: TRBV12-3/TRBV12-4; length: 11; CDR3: CASSFSNEQFF
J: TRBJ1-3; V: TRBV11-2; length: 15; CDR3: CASSLDLSKGNTIYF
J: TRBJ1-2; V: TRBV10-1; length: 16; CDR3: CASSEWGARKNYGYTF
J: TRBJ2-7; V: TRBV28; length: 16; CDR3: CASRTKQGFLNYEQYF
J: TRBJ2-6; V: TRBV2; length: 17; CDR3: CASGAGRIYSGANVLTF
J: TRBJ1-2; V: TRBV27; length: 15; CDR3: CASSSLGFGWRGYTF
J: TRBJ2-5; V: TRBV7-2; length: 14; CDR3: CASSLGTSGETQYF
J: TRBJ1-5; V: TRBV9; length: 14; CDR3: CASSATGDDQPQHF
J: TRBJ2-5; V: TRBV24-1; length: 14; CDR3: CATSDRDRSGTQYF
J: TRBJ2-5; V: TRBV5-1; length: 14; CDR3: CASSYGTYQETQYF
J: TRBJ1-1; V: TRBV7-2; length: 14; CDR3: CASRFSSGYTEAFF
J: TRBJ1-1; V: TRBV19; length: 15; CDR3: CATSSQRTVNTEAFF
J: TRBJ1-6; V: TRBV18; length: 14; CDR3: CASSPARGNSPLHF
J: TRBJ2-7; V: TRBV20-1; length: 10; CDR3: CSAGNYEQYF
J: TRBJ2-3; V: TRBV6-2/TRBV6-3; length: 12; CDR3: CASSLSTDTQYF
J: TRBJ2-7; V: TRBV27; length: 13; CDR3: CASSLRQTYEQYF
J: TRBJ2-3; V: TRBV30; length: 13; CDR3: CASKGGGPDTQYF
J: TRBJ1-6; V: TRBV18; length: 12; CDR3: CASSPWTGALQF